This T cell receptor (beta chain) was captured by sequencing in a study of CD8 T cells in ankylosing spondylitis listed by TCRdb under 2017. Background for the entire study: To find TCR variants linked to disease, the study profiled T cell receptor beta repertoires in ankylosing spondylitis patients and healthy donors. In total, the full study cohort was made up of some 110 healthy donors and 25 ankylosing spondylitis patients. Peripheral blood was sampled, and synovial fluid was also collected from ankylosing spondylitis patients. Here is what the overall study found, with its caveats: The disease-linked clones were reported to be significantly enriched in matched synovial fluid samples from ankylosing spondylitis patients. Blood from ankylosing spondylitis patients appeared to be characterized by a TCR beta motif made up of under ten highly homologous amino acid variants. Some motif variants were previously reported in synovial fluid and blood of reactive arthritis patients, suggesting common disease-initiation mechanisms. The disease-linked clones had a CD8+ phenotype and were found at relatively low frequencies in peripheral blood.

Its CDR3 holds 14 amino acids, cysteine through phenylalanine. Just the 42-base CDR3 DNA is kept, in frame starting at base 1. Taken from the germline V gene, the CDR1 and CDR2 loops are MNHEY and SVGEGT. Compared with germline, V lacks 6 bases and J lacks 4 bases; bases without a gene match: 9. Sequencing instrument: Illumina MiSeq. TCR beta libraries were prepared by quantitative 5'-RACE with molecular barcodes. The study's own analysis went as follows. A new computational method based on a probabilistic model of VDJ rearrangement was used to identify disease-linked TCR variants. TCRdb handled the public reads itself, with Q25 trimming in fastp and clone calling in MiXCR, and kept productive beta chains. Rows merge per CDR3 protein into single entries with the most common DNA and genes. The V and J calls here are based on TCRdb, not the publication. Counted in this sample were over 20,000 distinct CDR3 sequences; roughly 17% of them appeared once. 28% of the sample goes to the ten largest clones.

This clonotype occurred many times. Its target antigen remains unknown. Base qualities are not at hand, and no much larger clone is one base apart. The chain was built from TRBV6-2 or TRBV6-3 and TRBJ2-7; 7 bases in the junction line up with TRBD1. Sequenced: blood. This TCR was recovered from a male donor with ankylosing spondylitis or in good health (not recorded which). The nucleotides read TGTGCCAGCAGCCGCTCCGGGACAGAATACGAGCAGTACTTC. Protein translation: CASSRSGTEYEQYF.